These 13 T cell receptor beta chains were all obtained from the same sample, sequenced in a study of blood T cell repertoires in COVID-19. Profiled with immunoSEQ multiplex PCR; TCRdb holds only in-frame clones, not every one. Here the sample spans 200,000 to 300,000 clones, about 87% being singletons. Material: PBMCs or T cells enriched from blood (not recorded which). These receptors were taken from a woman in her thirties or forties with acute COVID-19.

The rearrangement links TRBV7-2 to TRBJ1-2, with a weak D call TRBD1 (5 bases). Trimming took 10 bases from V and 4 from J, leaving 16 bases between them. This CDR3 is built from 13 residues. Germline V gene sequence: CDR1 SGHTA, CDR2 FQGNSA. This chain's CDR3 is CATDPGGFYGYTF. For the CDR3, the DNA is TGTGCCACCGATCCGGGGGGGTTCTATGGCTACACCTTC.

The gene calls are TRBV5-1 and TRBJ2-5, with D maybe TRBD1 (5 bases). V lost 1 base to trimming and J lost 5 bases, with 15 bases between them. CDR1 SGHRS and CDR2 YFSETQ come from the germline V gene. The CDR3 totals 15 residues. CDR3 in DNA: TGCGCCAGCAGCTTGATGGCTGGGGCCTTGGAGACCCAGTACTTC. Translation: CASSLMAGALETQYF.

The V gene is TRBV11-2, the J gene TRBJ2-7; perhaps TRBD2 as D (5 bases). Germline assignment: CDR1 SGHAT and CDR2 FQNNGV. This CDR3 spans 15 amino acids. The V end was cut by 3 bases, the J end by 0 bases, with 12 bases between. CDR3 in DNA: TGTGCCAGCAGCTTTGTTACCGGGATCTCCTACGAGCAGTACTTC. Protein sequence: CASSFVTGISYEQYF.

This chain joins TRBV5-1 and TRBJ2-1; 13 bases are shared with TRBD2. This CDR3 has 15 amino acids. Per the germline V gene, CDR1 is SGHRS and CDR2 is YFSETQ. V shed 0 bases and J 8 bases; nucleotides not matched to a gene: 2. In nucleotides, the CDR3 is TGCGCCAGCAGCTTGGGGGGACTAGCGGGATATGAGCAGTTCTTC. Protein: CASSLGGLAGYEQFF.

The chain carries TRBV5-4 and TRBJ2-1, with D unclear. V lost 2 bases to trimming and J lost 8 bases, with 5 bases between them. The CDR3 contains 11 residues. Germline CDR1 is SGHNT and CDR2 is YYREEE (reference sequence). This CDR3 is CASSFNYEQFF. CDR3 sequence (DNA): TGTGCCAGCAGCTTTAACTATGAGCAGTTCTTC.

This clone was counted between two and nine times. The chain links TRBV2 to TRBJ2-1; 11 nucleotides match TRBD2. This CDR3 region has 17 residues. V shed 3 bases, J shed 9 bases, and the junction held 13 bases outside the gene matches. CDR1 and CDR2 from the germline V gene are SNHLY and FYNNEI. The CDR3 nucleotides read TGTGCCAGCAGTGACCTGACTGGGCTAGCGGGAGGAAGTGAGCAGTTCTTC. Translating gives CASSDLTGLAGGSEQFF.

The CDR3 DNA sequence: TGTGCCAGCTCGGTGGGAGGGCCTGTGAGTGGCTACACCTTC. It is translated as CASSVGGPVSGYTF. J is TRBJ1-2 and V is TRBV2; D is ambiguous. From germline, CDR1 is SNHLY and CDR2 FYNNEI. Trimming cost V 8 bases and J 7 bases, with 20 bases left between them. The CDR3 sequence is 14 residues long.

The chain has TRBV11-2 and TRBJ2-7; D may be TRBD2 (6 bases). The V gene lost 1 base and the J gene lost 5 bases, with 12 bases spanning the gap. CDR3 length: 14 residues. Germline lookup yields CDR1 SGHAT and CDR2 FQNNGV. The CDR3: CASSLAGGVNEQYV. CDR3 DNA sequence: TGTGCCAGCAGCTTAGCCGGAGGGGTCAACGAGCAGTACGTC.

This clone was observed a handful of times. The rearrangement uses TRBV10-2 and TRBJ2-7; D call uncertain. This CDR3 is built from 11 residues. Trimming left V 1 base short and J 7 bases short, with 5 bases between. Germline CDR1 reads WSHSY; CDR2 reads SAAADI. The DNA of the CDR3 is TGCGCCAGCAGTGAGTGGCGGGAGCAGTACTTC. This codes for CASSEWREQYF.

The V and J genes are TRBV9 and TRBJ2-5; D is possibly TRBD2 (6 bases). Germline values: CDR1 SGDLS, CDR2 YYNGEE. The CDR3 length is 15 residues. Trimming shortened V by 2 bases and J by 0 bases, and 11 bases separated the two germline ends. CDR3 in amino acids: CASSVGRGNQETQYF. The CDR3 DNA reads as TGTGCCAGCAGCGTGGGACGGGGGAACCAAGAGACCCAGTACTTC.

V usage is TRBV7-2 and J usage is TRBJ2-5, with TRBD1 matching 8 bases. The CDR3 sequence is 16 residues long. Germline V lookup: CDR1 SGHTA, CDR2 FQGNSA. With 5 bases clipped from V and 5 bases from J, the junction kept 13 bases outside the gene matches. CDR3 sequence: CASSLIGQGASETQYF. The CDR3 DNA reads TGTGCCAGCAGCCTCATAGGACAGGGCGCTTCGGAGACCCAGTACTTC.

The chain combines TRBV3-1 (or the pseudogene TRBV3-2) with TRBJ1-2; 12 bases match TRBD1. The CDR3 runs 16 residues. Germline V gene sequence: CDR1 LGHDT, CDR2 YNNKEL (reference sequence). V trimming: 2 bases; J trimming: 8 bases; junction bases outside the gene matches: 9. The CDR3 sequence is CASSQHPPGTGGGYTF. CDR3 coding DNA: TGTGCCAGCAGCCAACACCCCCCCGGGACAGGGGGCGGCTACACCTTC.

The chain links TRBV5-5 to TRBJ1-3; maybe TRBD1 (6 bases). The germline CDR1 and CDR2 sequences are SGHKS and YYEKEE (reference sequence). V was cut by 0 bases and J by 0 bases, with 10 bases left in between. The CDR3 consists of 16 residues. CDR3 loop: CASSLVDSSSGNTIYF. CDR3 in DNA: TGTGCCAGCAGCTTGGTGGACAGTTCCTCTGGAAACACCATATATTTT.